This TCR beta chain was observed in a study of CXCR3-negative and CXCR3-positive naive CD8 T cells. Note on this clonotype: The antigen remains undetermined.

Germline CDR1 and CDR2: WSHSY and SAAADI. The CDR3 runs to 13 residues. The libraries of TRB cDNA were constructed through 5' RACE using UMI labels. Following a re-call of the 5' RACE reads, TCRdb has one entry per CDR3 protein and lacks DNA. In all, the sample yields about 150,000 distinct CDR3 sequences. Study-level findings and limits: CXCR3-positive naive cells carried more hydrophobic TRB CDR3s than CXCR3-negative naive cells did.

The receptor was derived from a human donor in good health. Some clones in this sample may be carry-over from other donors' samples. The chain has TRBV10-2 and TRBJ2-3; the TCRdb call, TRBD2, lacks DNA for checking. What was sequenced was naive CXCR3+ CD8+ T cells from blood. Specified subset: CD45RO-CCR7+CD27+CD95- naive CD8+ T cells expressing CXCR3 (TNR3+). CDR3 loop: CASSVVSVDTQYF.